The present entry profiles one T cell receptor beta chain with its context. This CDR3 region has 15 residues. The germline CDR1 and CDR2 sequences are SGHTA and FQGNSA. The ends were cut back, 8 bases at V and 3 bases at J, with 16 bases in the middle. Clones were read by immunoSEQ multiplex PCR, and TCRdb kept only the in-frame ones, dropping some. The sample has about 250,000 clones, 85% seen once. This entry belongs to a study of blood T cell repertoires in COVID-19. On the study more broadly: Collection of acute and convalescent COVID-19 samples took place in the United States, Italy and Spain.

The chain joins TRBV7-2 to TRBJ2-2; D is possibly TRBD2 (6 bases). This sequence was found in a man in his forties or fifties with active or convalescent COVID-19. The sequenced sample was peripheral blood. The CDR3 bases are TGTGCCAGCTCCGCTGGGGGAGGCGACACCGGGGAGCTGTTTTTT. Its protein is CASSAGGGDTGELFF. Full variable domain (missing parts from reference TRBV7-2 and TRBJ2-2): GAGVSQSPSNKVTEKGKDVELRCDPISGHTALYWYRQSLGQGLEFLIYFQGNSAPDKSGLPSDRFSAERTGGSVSTLTIQRTQQEDSAVYLCASSAGGGDTGELFFGEGSRLTVL.